This is a list of T cell receptor beta chains from one sample in a study of blood T cell repertoires in COVID-19. The repertoire was sequenced with immunoSEQ multiplex PCR; TCRdb's copy has only in-frame clones and lacks some. The sample shows tens of thousands of clones, around four fifths of them seen only once. The material sequenced was peripheral blood. These receptors came from a woman of 80 years or more with acute or convalescent COVID-19. CDR3s include the opening cysteine and the closing phenylalanine or tryptophan. Fields, in order: J gene, clone size, D gene, V gene, CDR3 DNA, CDR3 protein. D genes are given only for firm matches. Size values are once, few and many counts, or a class for expanded clones, and some rows have none.

j_gene: TRBJ2-7
abundance: -
d_gene: TRBD2
v_gene: TRBV5-1
CDR3nt: TGCGCCAGCAGCCGAGCGGGACTAGCTACCTACGAGCAGTACTTC
CDR3aa: CASSRAGLATYEQYF

j_gene: TRBJ1-1
abundance: -
d_gene: -
v_gene: TRBV7-9
CDR3nt: TGTGCCAGCAGCCCTTGGGGGGACACTGAAGCTTTCTTT
CDR3aa: CASSPWGDTEAFF

j_gene: TRBJ1-5
abundance: -
d_gene: TRBD1
v_gene: TRBV6-2/TRBV6-3
CDR3nt: TGTGCCAGCAGTTACGGACAGGGGCGTTTCAATCAGCCCCAGCATTTT
CDR3aa: CASSYGQGRFNQPQHF

j_gene: TRBJ1-2
abundance: -
d_gene: TRBD1
v_gene: TRBV19
CDR3nt: TGTGCCAGTAGTGCGTCAGGGGGTAGCTATGGCTACACCTTC
CDR3aa: CASSASGGSYGYTF

j_gene: TRBJ1-5
abundance: -
d_gene: -
v_gene: TRBV6-2/TRBV6-3
CDR3nt: TGTGCCAGCAGTTACCCGGCAGGGGCCGCCCTATATAGCAATCAGCCCCAGCATTTT
CDR3aa: CASSYPAGAALYSNQPQHF

j_gene: TRBJ1-2
abundance: -
d_gene: -
v_gene: TRBV7-9
CDR3nt: TGTGCCAGCAGCTTCGCAGGGCGGAACTATGGCTACACCTTC
CDR3aa: CASSFAGRNYGYTF

j_gene: TRBJ1-2
abundance: once
d_gene: -
v_gene: TRBV5-1
CDR3nt: TGCGCCAGCCGCCAGGACTATGGCTACACCTTC
CDR3aa: CASRQDYGYTF

j_gene: TRBJ1-2
abundance: -
d_gene: -
v_gene: TRBV11-2
CDR3nt: TGTGCCAGCAGCTTAGCGGCAGGGGTTGACTATGGCTACACCTTC
CDR3aa: CASSLAAGVDYGYTF

j_gene: TRBJ1-3
abundance: -
d_gene: -
v_gene: TRBV6-5
CDR3nt: TGTGCCAGCAGGGGCTTTGGGGAGTCTGGAAACACCATATATTTT
CDR3aa: CASRGFGESGNTIYF

j_gene: TRBJ2-7
abundance: -
d_gene: -
v_gene: TRBV7-9
CDR3nt: TGTGCCAGCAGCTCCGATTTAAGGGGGGAGGGTAGAGACGAGCAGTACTTC
CDR3aa: CASSSDLRGEGRDEQYF

j_gene: TRBJ1-2
abundance: few
d_gene: TRBD1
v_gene: TRBV9
CDR3nt: TGTGCCAGCAGCTTCGACAGGGGCGGGTATGGCTACACCTTC
CDR3aa: CASSFDRGGYGYTF

j_gene: TRBJ1-2
abundance: -
d_gene: -
v_gene: TRBV1
CDR3nt: TGCACCAGCAGCTCAACCTGCCGCGGAGGGGCTAACTATGGCTACACCTTC
CDR3aa: CTSSSTCRGGANYGYTF

j_gene: TRBJ2-5
abundance: -
d_gene: TRBD1
v_gene: TRBV15
CDR3nt: TGTGCCACCAGCAGCGGGACAGGGGGCCACGAGACCCAGTACTTC
CDR3aa: CATSSGTGGHETQYF

j_gene: TRBJ2-1
abundance: -
d_gene: -
v_gene: TRBV6-5
CDR3nt: TGTGCCAGCTACAGTAGCTCCTACAATGAGCAGTTCTTC
CDR3aa: CASYSSSYNEQFF

j_gene: TRBJ2-3
abundance: -
d_gene: TRBD2
v_gene: TRBV29-1
CDR3nt: TGCAGCGTTGAACTAGCGGGGGGCCCAGATACGCAGTATTTT
CDR3aa: CSVELAGGPDTQYF

j_gene: TRBJ2-1
abundance: -
d_gene: -
v_gene: TRBV7-2
CDR3nt: TGTGCCAGCAGCCACGCGCCTGGGGGGGGCAGGAATGAGCAGTTCTTC
CDR3aa: CASSHAPGGGRNEQFF

j_gene: TRBJ1-2
abundance: -
d_gene: -
v_gene: TRBV5-6
CDR3nt: TGTGCCAGCAGCATGAACAGGGACTATGGCTACACCTTC
CDR3aa: CASSMNRDYGYTF

j_gene: TRBJ2-7
abundance: -
d_gene: -
v_gene: TRBV5-5
CDR3nt: TGTGCCAGCAGCTTGGGGCAGGGAAACTACGAGCAGTACTTC
CDR3aa: CASSLGQGNYEQYF

j_gene: TRBJ1-1
abundance: -
d_gene: -
v_gene: TRBV12-3/TRBV12-4
CDR3nt: TGTGCCAGTAGGGGGGGTAGTACTGAAGCTTTCTTT
CDR3aa: CASRGGSTEAFF

j_gene: TRBJ1-1
abundance: -
d_gene: -
v_gene: TRBV7-5
CDR3nt: TGTGCCAGAAGCGTCCACAGGACGAATGGGACTGAAGCTTTCTTT
CDR3aa: CARSVHRTNGTEAFF

j_gene: TRBJ1-5
abundance: few
d_gene: -
v_gene: TRBV6-1
CDR3nt: TGTGCCAGCAGTGAAATCTCATACCGGAGTGGTCAGCCCCAGCATTTT
CDR3aa: CASSEISYRSGQPQHF

j_gene: TRBJ2-5
abundance: -
d_gene: TRBD1
v_gene: TRBV3-1/TRBV3-2
CDR3nt: TGTGCCAGCAGAGCAACGCGGACAGGGCGGGAGACCCAGTACTTC
CDR3aa: CASRATRTGRETQYF

j_gene: TRBJ1-4
abundance: -
d_gene: TRBD1
v_gene: TRBV25-1
CDR3nt: TGTGCCAGCAGTGAATCCACAGGGGGCCGGGAAAAACTGTTTTTT
CDR3aa: CASSESTGGREKLFF

j_gene: TRBJ1-6
abundance: -
d_gene: -
v_gene: TRBV27
CDR3nt: TGTGCCAGCAGCCCTGGGGCAAGTAATTCACCCCTCCACTTT
CDR3aa: CASSPGASNSPLHF

j_gene: TRBJ2-7
abundance: -
d_gene: -
v_gene: TRBV25-1
CDR3nt: TGTGCCAGCAGTGATGGAGTCGGCGAGCAGTACTTC
CDR3aa: CASSDGVGEQYF

j_gene: TRBJ1-5
abundance: -
d_gene: TRBD1
v_gene: TRBV19
CDR3nt: TGTGCCAGTGGGGAGACAGGGGGTAGCAATCAGCCCCAGCATTTT
CDR3aa: CASGETGGSNQPQHF

j_gene: TRBJ1-5
abundance: -
d_gene: -
v_gene: TRBV27
CDR3nt: TGTGCCAGCAGGCCGATGTCCATCGGGGTTAGCAATCAGCCCCAGCATTTT
CDR3aa: CASRPMSIGVSNQPQHF

j_gene: TRBJ2-4
abundance: -
d_gene: TRBD2
v_gene: TRBV19
CDR3nt: TGTGCCAGTAGTATATTCTCTAGCGGGGGTAAAAACATTCAGTACTTC
CDR3aa: CASSIFSSGGKNIQYF

j_gene: TRBJ2-5
abundance: -
d_gene: -
v_gene: TRBV5-1
CDR3nt: TGCGCCAGCAGGACAGGAGTAGAGACCCAGTACTTC
CDR3aa: CASRTGVETQYF

j_gene: TRBJ1-2
abundance: few
d_gene: -
v_gene: TRBV6-5
CDR3nt: TGTGCCAGCAGTCCCACAACAAGGGGGAACTATGGCTACACCTTC
CDR3aa: CASSPTTRGNYGYTF

j_gene: TRBJ2-2
abundance: -
d_gene: -
v_gene: TRBV10-3
CDR3nt: TGTGCCATCACCTCCCCGGGCAGGGGGAACACCGGGGAGCTGTTTTTT
CDR3aa: CAITSPGRGNTGELFF

j_gene: TRBJ1-1
abundance: once
d_gene: -
v_gene: TRBV27
CDR3nt: TGTGCCAGCTGGTACGTCAGGGGTGGCACTGAAGCTTTCTTT
CDR3aa: CASWYVRGGTEAFF

j_gene: TRBJ1-6
abundance: -
d_gene: -
v_gene: TRBV29-1
CDR3nt: TGCAGCGTCATGGAGGTCCAGGGGAGGGATTCACCCCTCCACTTT
CDR3aa: CSVMEVQGRDSPLHF

j_gene: TRBJ1-2
abundance: -
d_gene: TRBD1
v_gene: TRBV5-8
CDR3nt: TGTGCCAGCAGCTTGGCGGTAATACAGGGGACGGGCTATGGCTACACCTTC
CDR3aa: CASSLAVIQGTGYGYTF

j_gene: TRBJ1-2
abundance: -
d_gene: -
v_gene: TRBV19
CDR3nt: TGTGCCAGTAGTCCTCGGGTTACGGAAAGCTATGGCTACACCTTC
CDR3aa: CASSPRVTESYGYTF

j_gene: TRBJ2-5
abundance: -
d_gene: -
v_gene: TRBV7-9
CDR3nt: TGTGCCAGCAGCTTAGACGGGTCTTCGACCCAGTACTTC
CDR3aa: CASSLDGSSTQYF

j_gene: TRBJ1-1
abundance: -
d_gene: -
v_gene: TRBV7-9
CDR3nt: TGTGCCAGCAGCTTATACCGAAGAGAGAACACTGAAGCTTTCTTT
CDR3aa: CASSLYRRENTEAFF

j_gene: TRBJ1-1
abundance: -
d_gene: TRBD1
v_gene: TRBV18
CDR3nt: TGTGCCAGCTCACTAGCAGGGGGCATCAACAGCGTAAACACTGAAGCTTTCTTT
CDR3aa: CASSLAGGINSVNTEAFF

j_gene: TRBJ2-5
abundance: -
d_gene: TRBD1
v_gene: TRBV7-9
CDR3nt: TGTGCCAGCAGCCTCCCGGGACAGGGGAACCAAGAGACCCAGTACTTC
CDR3aa: CASSLPGQGNQETQYF

j_gene: TRBJ2-3
abundance: -
d_gene: TRBD2
v_gene: TRBV2
CDR3nt: TGTGCCAGCAAGGGGACTAGCGACCCCACAGATACGCAGTATTTT
CDR3aa: CASKGTSDPTDTQYF

j_gene: TRBJ1-2
abundance: few
d_gene: -
v_gene: TRBV9
CDR3nt: TGTGCCAGCAGCGTAGATCCTGGACATACCCTCTTC
CDR3aa: CASSVDPGHTLF

j_gene: TRBJ1-2
abundance: -
d_gene: TRBD1
v_gene: TRBV5-4
CDR3nt: TGTGCCAGCAGCTTGCTGGACAGGATCAACTATGGCTACACCTTC
CDR3aa: CASSLLDRINYGYTF

j_gene: TRBJ2-3
abundance: -
d_gene: TRBD1
v_gene: TRBV4-1
CDR3nt: TGCGCCAGCAGCCCCCGGACAGGGGCCCCAGATACGCAGTATTTT
CDR3aa: CASSPRTGAPDTQYF

j_gene: TRBJ2-4
abundance: -
d_gene: TRBD1
v_gene: TRBV7-9
CDR3nt: TGTGCCAGCAGCTCAACAGGGGAACTAGCCAAAAACATTCAGTACTTC
CDR3aa: CASSSTGELAKNIQYF

j_gene: TRBJ2-7
abundance: -
d_gene: -
v_gene: TRBV10-1
CDR3nt: TGCGCCAGCAGTGGTATAAGGGGATGGCAGTACTTC
CDR3aa: CASSGIRGWQYF

j_gene: TRBJ1-1
abundance: -
d_gene: -
v_gene: TRBV10-1
CDR3nt: TGCGCCAACATAGACTTGTACAGGGCTATGAACACTGAAGCTTTCTTT
CDR3aa: CANIDLYRAMNTEAFF

j_gene: TRBJ2-3
abundance: -
d_gene: TRBD2
v_gene: TRBV3-1/TRBV3-2
CDR3nt: TGTGCCAGCAGCCACGCGGGGGGGCGTGGAGATACGCAGTATTTT
CDR3aa: CASSHAGGRGDTQYF